These 19 T cell receptor beta chains came from one sample sequenced in a study of beta chain features in type 1 diabetes. Expressed TCRB transcripts were sequenced, since all the RNA that had been isolated was reverse transcribed. The protocol was immunoSEQ multiplex PCR, while the TCRdb copy is restricted to in-frame clones and leaves out a portion. This sample yields about 160,000 clones, of which approximately 9% are seen a single time; over 2% belongs to the top ten. Source material: central memory CD4+ T cells from blood. The receptors come from a woman aged 18-35 years in good health.

The V and J genes are TRBV27 and TRBJ1-1, with 8 bases fitting TRBD1. Germline trimming cut 5 bases from V and 5 bases from J; bases unmatched to any gene: 10. The CDR3 length is 15 residues. CDR1 and CDR2 from the germline V gene are MNHEY and SMNVEV (reference sequence). The CDR3 region has the DNA TGTGCCAGCAGTGTGACAGGGGCGCCGAGGACTGAAGCTTTCTTT. It yields the protein CASSVTGAPRTEAFF.

This clone was recorded a few times. The V and J genes are TRBV9 and TRBJ1-2, with D hard to call. The CDR3 runs to 14 residues. Trimming shortened V by 5 bases and J by 7 bases, and 18 bases separated the two germline ends. Germline assignment: CDR1 SGDLS and CDR2 YYNGEE. The CDR3 nucleotides read TGTGCCAGCAGTATGAATGCGACTACGGGTGGCTACACCTTC. This sequence encodes CASSMNATTGGYTF. Complete variable domain (other parts from reference TRBV9 and TRBJ1-2): DSGVTQTPKHLITATGQRVTLRCSPRSGDLSVYWYQQSLDQGLQFLIQYYNGEERAKGNILERFSAQQFPDLHSELNLSSLELGDSALYFCASSMNATTGGYTFGSGTRLTVV.

This clone was counted between two and nine times. The chain combines TRBV7-2 with TRBJ1-5; perhaps TRBD1 as D (6 bases). CDR1 and CDR2 (germline): SGHTA, FQGNSA. The CDR3 has 14 residues. V lost 4 bases, J lost 6 bases, and 13 bases lay in between. The CDR3 nucleotides are TGTGCCAGCAGCTACTCACAGGGCGGTCAGCCCCAGCATTTT. The encoded protein is CASSYSQGGQPQHF. The complete variable domain, with remaining parts taken from reference TRBV7-2 and TRBJ1-5, reads GAGVSQSPSNKVTEKGKDVELRCDPISGHTALYWYRQSLGQGLEFLIYFQGNSAPDKSGLPSDRFSAERTGGSVSTLTIQRTQQEDSAVYLCASSYSQGGQPQHFGDGTRLSIL.

The V and J genes are TRBV18 and TRBJ2-7, with 9 bases identical to TRBD1. The germline V gene has CDR1 KGHSH and CDR2 LQKENI. The CDR3 is 15 residues long. V lost 3 bases, J lost 1 base, and 4 bases stayed unmatched. The CDR3 bases are TGTGCCAGCTCACCGCCGACAGGGGGTTCCTACGAGCAGTACTTC. It codes for CASSPPTGGSYEQYF.

This clone was detected only a few times. The chain combines TRBV30 with TRBJ1-1; 9 bases agree with TRBD1. CDR1 GTSNPN and CDR2 SVGIG come from the germline V gene (reference sequence). This CDR3 has 15 amino acids. With V trimmed by 1 base and J by 4 bases, 7 bases remained unmatched. CDR3 coding DNA: TGTGCCTGGAGTGACCGAAACAGGGGGCGCACTGAAGCTTTCTTT. Translated, it gives CAWSDRNRGRTEAFF.

The V gene is TRBV28, the J gene TRBJ2-2, with 10 bases aligning to TRBD1. V was clipped by 5 bases and J by 11 bases; unmatched bases: 8. Germline V gene sequence: CDR1 MDHEN, CDR2 SYDVKM. The CDR3 consists of 14 residues. DNA of the CDR3: TGTGCCAGCAGTCTAAACGGACAGGGGGGAGAGCTGTTTTTT. This sequence encodes CASSLNGQGGELFF.

This clone was counted between two and nine times. The chain links TRBV19 to TRBJ2-6, with D hard to call. CDR3 length equals 16 residues. The germline CDR1 and CDR2 sequences are LNHDA and SQIVND (reference sequence). Trimming left V 2 bases short and J 0 bases short, with 8 bases between. For the CDR3, the DNA is TGTGCCAGTAGTATAATATACAGCTCTGGGGCCAACGTCCTGACTTTC. Its protein is CASSIIYSSGANVLTF.

This chain uses TRBV7-2 with TRBJ2-1; the match to TRBD2 covers 9 bases. CDR1 SGHTA and CDR2 FQGNSA come from the germline V gene. J gave up 8 bases and V 3 bases, and 8 bases lay outside the gene matches. The CDR3 runs 15 residues. The CDR3 spells CASSFGLATPYEQFF. In DNA, the CDR3 is TGTGCCAGCAGCTTCGGACTAGCGACCCCCTATGAGCAGTTCTTC.

The gene calls are TRBV25-1 and TRBJ1-1, with D uncertain. Trimming shortened V by 7 bases and J by 1 base, and 13 bases separated the two germline ends. Germline CDR1 reads MGHDK; CDR2 reads SYGVNS. CDR3 length: 14 amino acids. CDR3 in DNA: TGTGCCAGCATCCCGGCGGAGACGAACACTGAAGCTTTCTTT. It is translated as CASIPAETNTEAFF. The whole variable domain, filled in from reference TRBV25-1 and TRBJ1-1, reads EADIYQTPRYLVIGTGKKITLECSQTMGHDKMYWYQQDPGMELHLIHYSYGVNSTEKGDLSSESTVSRIRTEHFPLTLESARPSHTSQYLCASIPAETNTEAFFGQGTRLTVV.

V gene TRBV10-3 combines with J gene TRBJ2-2, with D unclear. V lost 4 bases and J lost 6, with 9 bases in between. CDR3 size: 13 residues. Looked up from germline, CDR1 is ENHRY and CDR2 is SYGVKD. The chain's CDR3 is CAISGREAGELFF. For the CDR3, the DNA is TGTGCCATCAGTGGAAGAGAGGCCGGGGAGCTGTTTTTT.

Note on this clone: The sample holds other DNA sequences that translate to the same CDR3. The J gene is TRBJ1-4, the V gene TRBV28; 7 nucleotides align to TRBD1. With V trimmed by 4 bases and J by 0 bases, 2 bases remained unmatched. This CDR3 is built from 15 residues. CDR1 is MDHEN, CDR2 SYDVKM, per germline. The CDR3 region is CASSSQGATNEKLFF. The CDR3 bases are TGTGCCAGCAGTTCTCAGGGGGCAACTAATGAAAAACTGTTTTTT.

There are a few counts of this clone. The chain links TRBV4-3 to TRBJ1-2; 8 bases align to TRBD1. Germline lookup yields CDR1 LGHNA and CDR2 YSLEER. The CDR3 consists of 15 residues. V dropped 4 bases and J dropped 5; count of bases not matched to a gene: 9. The CDR3 here is CASSPGQGGGYGYTF. For the CDR3, the DNA is TGCGCCAGCAGCCCCGGACAGGGCGGAGGATATGGCTACACCTTC.

This clone was detected only a few times. V and J are TRBV5-1 and TRBJ2-3, with TRBD2 matching 12 bases. The length of the CDR3 is 15 residues. Looked up from germline, CDR1 is SGHRS and CDR2 is YFSETQ. With V trimmed by 6 bases and J by 4 bases, 6 bases remained unmatched. The CDR3 region has the DNA TGCGCCAGCAACCTAGCGGGGGGGCCCTCAGATACGCAGTATTTT. Translating it yields CASNLAGGPSDTQYF. The complete variable domain, with remaining parts taken from reference TRBV5-1 and TRBJ2-3, reads KAGVTQTPRYLIKTRGQQVTLSCSPISGHRSVSWYQQTPGQGLQFLFEYFSETQRNKGNFPGRFSGRQFSNSRSEMNVSTLELGDSALYLCASNLAGGPSDTQYFGPGTRLTVL.

This chain uses TRBV19 with TRBJ2-7; the match to TRBD2 covers 11 bases. Looked up from germline, CDR1 is LNHDA and CDR2 is SQIVND (reference sequence). The V gene end was trimmed by 10 bases and the J gene end by 4 bases; junction bases not matched to a gene: 12. The CDR3 extends over 15 amino acids. CDR3 region: CATTAVTSGSYEQYF. CDR3 in DNA: TGTGCCACCACAGCCGTAACTAGCGGGAGTTACGAGCAGTACTTC.

This clone was observed a handful of times. CDR3 nucleotides: TGTGCCTGGACCAAAACAGGGGGCTGGAGCGAGCAGTACTTC. Its translation is CAWTKTGGWSEQYF. The chain links TRBV30 to TRBJ2-7; 9 bases fit TRBD1. The CDR3 length is 14 residues. Germline trimming cut 4 bases from V and 6 bases from J; bases unmatched to any gene: 10. Germline CDR1 GTSNPN, CDR2 SVGIG (reference sequence).

This clone was counted ten times or more. The chain joins TRBV7-2 to TRBJ2-1; no clear D gene. V gave up 2 bases and J gave up 5 bases, with 7 bases separating them. The CDR3 sequence is 13 residues long. From germline, CDR1 is SGHTA and CDR2 FQGNSA. The CDR3 region has the DNA TGTGCCAGCAGCTTACTAGATGACAATGAGCAGTTCTTC. This encodes CASSLLDDNEQFF.

This clone was counted only a few times. The chain combines TRBV30 with TRBJ1-5, with TRBD1 matching over 7 bases. Looked up from germline, CDR1 is GTSNPN and CDR2 is SVGIG (reference sequence). This CDR3 is built from 13 residues. The junction had 6 bases not matched to a gene; V was cut back by 7 bases and J by 3 bases. The chain's CDR3 is CAYQGQNNQPQHF. CDR3 nucleotide sequence: TGTGCCTATCAGGGACAGAACAATCAGCCCCAGCATTTT. The full variable domain, with the rest looked up from reference TRBV30 and TRBJ1-5, is SQTIHQWPATLVQPVGSPLSLECTVEGTSNPNLYWYRQAAGRGLQLLFYSVGIGQISSEVPQNLSASRPQDRQFILSSKKLLLSDSGFYLCAYQGQNNQPQHFGDGTRLSIL.

This chain links TRBV30 with TRBJ1-3, with no clear D. Germline lookup yields CDR1 GTSNPN and CDR2 SVGIG (reference sequence). The CDR3 is 12 residues long. Trimming removed 8 bases at V and 2 bases at J, with 10 bases between. This chain's CDR3 is CARAHPGNTIYF. CDR3 DNA: TGTGCCCGAGCCCATCCTGGAAACACCATATATTTT. Complete variable domain (other parts from reference TRBV30 and TRBJ1-3): SQTIHQWPATLVQPVGSPLSLECTVEGTSNPNLYWYRQAAGRGLQLLFYSVGIGQISSEVPQNLSASRPQDRQFILSSKKLLLSDSGFYLCARAHPGNTIYFGEGSWLTVV.

This clone was detected only a few times. The J gene is TRBJ2-4, the V gene TRBV7-2; TRBD1 matches 7 bases. Trimming at V came to 6 bases and at J to 8 bases, leaving 16 bases not matched to a gene. Germline V gene sequence: CDR1 SGHTA, CDR2 FQGNSA. The CDR3 runs to 16 residues. CDR3 coding DNA: TGTGCCAGCAGGGGATCCGGGACAGCCCTGAGGGACATTCAGTACTTC. It codes for CASRGSGTALRDIQYF.